The 8 T cell receptor beta chains below all came from one sample that was sequenced in a study of cytomegalovirus exposure and HLA in healthy donors. The PCR used 60 Vbeta and 13 Jbeta primers. TCRdb keeps only in-frame clones here, not all; method: immunoSEQ multiplex PCR. The repertoire includes roughly 120,000 clones, around 74% of them detected once, and approximately 3.9% sits in the top ten. Source material: PBMCs. The receptors originated from a woman aged 50 to 60 in good health and CMV-seropositive.

This clone was found a few times. The chain recombines TRBV9 with TRBJ2-5; TRBD1 agrees at 9 bases. The CDR3 covers 16 residues. Germline V gives CDR1 SGDLS, CDR2 YYNGEE. After removal of 1 base from V and 1 base from J, the junction contained 5 bases not matched to a gene. CDR3 loop: CASSVQPGQGQETQYF. The CDR3 nucleotides read TGTGCCAGCAGCGTACAACCGGGACAGGGCCAAGAGACCCAGTACTTC.

The V call is TRBV5-4, the J call TRBJ2-5; maybe TRBD1 (8 bases). This CDR3 contains 15 residues. Germline V CDR1 and CDR2: SGHNT, YYREEE (reference sequence). The V end was cut by 5 bases, the J end by 5 bases, with 19 bases between. Here the CDR3 reads CASSPQGGGRETQYF. Here the CDR3 DNA reads TGTGCCAGCAGTCCACAGGGGGGGGGTCGGGAGACCCAGTACTTC.

The gene calls are TRBV25-1 and TRBJ2-7; TRBD1 aligns across 8 bases. Germline V gives CDR1 MGHDK, CDR2 SYGVNS. This CDR3 comprises 12 residues. V lost 11 bases and J lost 3; bases outside the gene matches: 6. CDR3 sequence: CASRQGNYEQYF. The CDR3 DNA is TGTGCCTCACGACAGGGGAACTACGAGCAGTACTTC.

The rearrangement uses TRBV10-3 and TRBJ1-3; no firm D call. CDR3 length: 16 residues. Germline CDR1 and CDR2: ENHRY and SYGVKD. With 6 bases removed from V and 0 bases from J, the gap between germline ends came to 15 bases. The CDR3, as DNA: TGTGCCATCAGGACATCCCTCCCGAGCTCTGGAAACACCATATATTTT. Protein product: CAIRTSLPSSGNTIYF.

The chain combines TRBV25-1 with TRBJ2-3; 8 bases are a match to TRBD2. The CDR3 totals 13 residues. J lost 6 bases, V lost 6 bases, and 5 bases had no gene match. The germline gives CDR1 MGHDK, CDR2 SYGVNS. For the CDR3, the DNA is TGTGCCAGCAGGAGGACGGGAGGGGATACGCAGTATTTT. This codes for CASRRTGGDTQYF.

This clone has only one observation. This chain connects TRBV11-2 to TRBJ2-3; D ambiguous. V was clipped by 4 bases and J by 3 bases, with 8 bases between them. The CDR3 loop spans 13 amino acids. Looked up from germline, CDR1 is SGHAT and CDR2 is FQNNGV. The CDR3 loop reads CASSSPLTDTQYF. In DNA, the CDR3 is TGTGCCAGCAGCTCCCCTTTAACAGATACGCAGTATTTT.

This clone is a singleton in its sample. The chain couples TRBV19 to TRBJ1-6; TRBD1 matches 8 bases. In germline, CDR1 is LNHDA, CDR2 SQIVND (reference sequence). CDR3 length: 14 amino acids. The V and J ends lost 4 bases and 10 bases, in that order; junction bases with no gene match: 6. The CDR3, as DNA: TGTGCCAGTAGTAATGGACAGGGAGTCTCACCCCTCCACTTT. Residues: CASSNGQGVSPLHF.

V is TRBV4-1 and J is TRBJ1-5; TRBD1 matches at 9 bases. V dropped 0 bases and J dropped 6; count of bases not matched to a gene: 6. CDR1 MGHRA and CDR2 YSYEKL come from the germline V gene. The CDR3 has 16 residues. CDR3 DNA sequence: TGCGCCAGCAGCCAAGACCCACAGGGGGCACTTCAGCCCCAGCATTTT. This translates into CASSQDPQGALQPQHF.